The 32 T cell receptor beta chains given below trace back to one sample, sequenced in a study of cytomegalovirus exposure and HLA in healthy donors. It was with 60 Vbeta and 13 Jbeta primers that the PCR ran. The table came from immunoSEQ multiplex PCR; TCRdb's copy has only in-frame clones and leaves some out. The table lists 85,000 to 100,000 clones, about 76% of them singletons. The sample was PBMCs. The receptors originated from a man aged 35 to 55 in good health and CMV-seropositive.

This sequence joins TRBV27 and TRBJ2-7, with no clear D. CDR3 length equals 14 residues. Trimming removed 5 bases at V and 1 base at J, with 12 bases between. Per germline, CDR1 MNHEY and CDR2 SMNVEV (reference sequence). CDR3 amino acids: CASSRLAESYEQYF. CDR3 nucleotide sequence: TGTGCCAGCAGTCGGCTTGCGGAGTCCTACGAGCAGTACTTC.

The chain uses TRBV19 and TRBJ2-1, with D unresolved. CDR3 length: 18 residues. Trimming cost V 5 bases and J 0 bases, with 20 bases left between them. Germline CDR1 LNHDA, CDR2 SQIVND (reference sequence). The CDR3 loop reads CASSYALLPRRSYNEQFF. Here the CDR3 DNA reads TGTGCCAGTAGTTATGCCCTACTACCGCGCCGCTCCTACAATGAGCAGTTCTTC.

This clone showed up just a few times. The chain carries TRBV19 and TRBJ2-1; no firm D call. V was shortened by 1 base and J by 7 bases, with 5 bases between the two germline ends. Germline V CDR1 and CDR2: LNHDA, SQIVND (reference sequence). The CDR3 has 12 residues. The CDR3 protein is CASSIAGNEQFF. The CDR3 DNA follows: TGTGCCAGTAGTATAGCCGGGAATGAGCAGTTCTTC.

This clone was picked up a small number of times. The chain has TRBV5-6 and TRBJ1-3; tentative D call: TRBD1 (6 bases). The CDR3 totals 15 residues. Germline CDR1 and CDR2: SGHDT and YYEEEE. Trimming removed 0 bases from V and 3 bases from J, with 10 bases in between. The CDR3: CASSLGSGVGNTIYF. The CDR3 DNA reads as TGTGCCAGCAGCTTGGGATCAGGGGTTGGAAACACCATATATTTT.

V usage is TRBV18 and J usage is TRBJ1-6, with D possibly being TRBD1 (6 bases). The CDR3 spans 16 residues. CDR1 is KGHSH and CDR2 is LQKENI in the germline V gene. The V and J ends lost 5 bases and 6 bases respectively, with 17 bases between them. In DNA, the CDR3 is TGTGCCAGCTCATCATGGACCAGGGGCCCTAATTCACCCCTCCACTTT. It encodes CASSSWTRGPNSPLHF. Combining the CDR3 with reference TRBV18 and TRBJ1-6 gives the whole variable domain NAGVMQNPRHLVRRRGQEARLRCSPMKGHSHVYWYRQLPEEGLKFMVYLQKENIIDESGMPKERFSAEFPKEGPSILRIQQVVRGDSAAYFCASSSWTRGPNSPLHFGNGTRLTVT.

V gene TRBV29-1 combines with J gene TRBJ2-7; 7 bases line up with TRBD2. Looked up from germline, CDR1 is SQVTM and CDR2 is ANQGSEA. Trimming took 6 bases from V and 0 from J; bases not matched to a gene: 5. The CDR3 sequence is 13 residues long. CDR3 amino acids: CSVGGLPSYEQYF. As DNA, the CDR3 is TGCAGCGTGGGGGGACTACCCTCCTACGAGCAGTACTTC.

The rearrangement joins TRBV5-5 to TRBJ2-7; D is possibly TRBD2 (5 bases). Germline CDR1 SGHKS, CDR2 YYEKEE (reference sequence). V lost 0 bases to trimming and J lost 7 bases, with 8 bases between them. This CDR3 is built from 12 residues. CDR3 bases: TGTGCCAGCAGCTTGGGAGGGTCGGAGCAGTACTTC. Amino acid sequence: CASSLGGSEQYF.

The chain uses TRBV5-4 and TRBJ1-6, with D uncertain. CDR3 length: 15 residues. The germline V gene has CDR1 SGHNT and CDR2 YYREEE (reference sequence). The V end was cut by 2 bases, the J end by 10 bases, with 16 bases between. CDR3 sequence reads: CASSFGGRGQSPLHF. The CDR3 DNA follows: TGTGCCAGCAGCTTCGGTGGTCGTGGGCAGTCACCCCTCCACTTT.

The chain recombines TRBV7-2 with TRBJ2-3; the D gene is possibly TRBD2 (6 bases). There are 15 residues in the CDR3. The ends were cut back, 1 base at V and 1 base at J, with 9 bases in the middle. The germline gives CDR1 SGHTA, CDR2 FQGNSA. CDR3 sequence (DNA): TGTGCCAGCAGCTTAGGCGGGACCCGCACAGATACGCAGTATTTT. Translating gives CASSLGGTRTDTQYF. Together with reference TRBV7-2 and TRBJ2-3, the CDR3 gives the full variable domain: GAGVSQSPSNKVTEKGKDVELRCDPISGHTALYWYRQSLGQGLEFLIYFQGNSAPDKSGLPSDRFSAERTGGSVSTLTIQRTQQEDSAVYLCASSLGGTRTDTQYFGPGTRLTVL.

V is TRBV10-3 and J is TRBJ2-7; D is unresolved. This CDR3 region has 12 residues. V lost 3 bases and J lost 2, with 5 bases in between. Germline V lookup: CDR1 ENHRY, CDR2 SYGVKD. In DNA form, the CDR3 reads TGTGCCATCAGTGACTTAACCTACGAGCAGTACTTC. It specifies CAISDLTYEQYF.

This chain links TRBV7-9 with TRBJ2-3, with 10 bases fitting TRBD2. This CDR3 has 17 amino acids. Per the germline V gene, CDR1 is SEHNR and CDR2 is FQNEAQ (reference sequence). Trimming removed 5 bases from V and 2 bases from J; junction bases left unmatched: 10. The CDR3 sequence is CASSRFWTSGFTDTQYF. Written as DNA, the CDR3 is TGTGCCAGCAGCCGATTCTGGACTAGCGGATTCACAGATACGCAGTATTTT.

This clone came up once. The chain combines TRBV6-5 with TRBJ2-2; possible D gene TRBD1, 5 bases. The germline V gene has CDR1 MNHEY and CDR2 SVGAGI. This CDR3 region has 15 residues. The V end lost 0 bases, the J end lost 4 bases, and 9 bases lay between the germline ends. The CDR3 coding sequence is TGTGCCAGCAGTTACTCGATACAGGCCACCGGGGAGCTGTTTTTT. Protein product: CASSYSIQATGELFF.

This chain uses TRBV19 with TRBJ1-5; 8 bases fit TRBD1. The CDR3 covers 14 residues. Germline CDR1 LNHDA, CDR2 SQIVND (reference sequence). V shed 6 bases, J shed 6 bases, and the junction held 7 bases outside the gene matches. CDR3 amino acids: CASSGTGGAQPQHF. The CDR3 DNA sequence: TGTGCCAGTAGCGGGACAGGAGGAGCTCAGCCCCAGCATTTT.

The V call is TRBV6-5, the J call TRBJ2-2; tentative D call: TRBD2 (6 bases). This CDR3 comprises 15 residues. CDR1 is MNHEY, CDR2 SVGAGI, per germline. Trimming left V 2 bases short and J 2 bases short, with 9 bases between. The CDR3 sequence: CASSYARGNTGELFF. The CDR3 DNA is TGTGCCAGCAGTTACGCGCGGGGAAACACCGGGGAGCTGTTTTTT.

The chain joins TRBV5-4 to TRBJ2-7; D may be TRBD1 (6 bases). The CDR3 extends over 13 amino acids. Germline V gene lookup returns CDR1 SGHNT and CDR2 YYREEE (reference sequence). The V end lost 4 bases, the J end lost 3 bases, and 11 bases lay between the germline ends. The CDR3 reads CASSMTTGYEQYF. The CDR3 nucleotides are TGTGCCAGCAGCATGACGACAGGCTACGAGCAGTACTTC.

The chain employs TRBV18 and TRBJ1-2, with TRBD1 matching over 8 bases. There are 16 residues in the CDR3. Germline V gene sequence: CDR1 KGHSH, CDR2 LQKENI. V gave up 5 bases and J gave up 7 bases; unmatched junction bases: 15. CDR3 coding DNA: TGTGCCAGCTCAACTAATTATGGGACAGGTCGGGGTGGCTACACCTTC. Translated: CASSTNYGTGRGGYTF.

The chain links TRBV7-9 to TRBJ1-5, with a possible D match to TRBD1 (6 bases). This CDR3 region has 14 residues. The germline V gene encodes CDR1 SEHNR and CDR2 FQNEAQ (reference sequence). V was pared by 2 bases and J by 9 bases, with 14 bases between. The CDR3 DNA reads as TGTGCCAGCAGCTTAACAGGGAACGCGGGGCCCCAGCATTTT. It yields the protein CASSLTGNAGPQHF.

The chain joins TRBV9 to TRBJ1-1; D gene unclear. Between the trimmed V and J ends, which lost 0 bases and 1 base, there was a span of 10 bases. The CDR3 totals 15 residues. The germline V gene encodes CDR1 SGDLS and CDR2 YYNGEE. The CDR3 nucleotides read TGTGCCAGCAGCGTAGCTCCGGGTTCGAACACTGAAGCTTTCTTT. Amino acids: CASSVAPGSNTEAFF.

The V and J genes are TRBV19 and TRBJ1-3; unclear D gene. Germline assignment: CDR1 LNHDA and CDR2 SQIVND (reference sequence). The CDR3 is 15 residues long. V gave up 5 bases and J gave up 0 bases, with 11 bases separating them. CDR3 sequence reads: CASSSPGSSGNTIYF. Written as DNA, the CDR3 is TGTGCCAGTAGTTCCCCGGGGAGCTCTGGAAACACCATATATTTT.

J is TRBJ2-3 and V is TRBV5-1, with 8 bases that match TRBD2. There are 13 residues in the CDR3. CDR1 SGHRS and CDR2 YFSETQ come from the germline V gene. CDR3 sequence (DNA): TGCGCAAGCGGGAGTCCAGTTTCGGATACGCAGTATTTT. It translates to CASGSPVSDTQYF. Full variable domain (missing parts from reference TRBV5-1 and TRBJ2-3): KAGVTQTPRYLIKTRGQQVTLSCSPISGHRSVSWYQQTPGQGLQFLFEYFSETQRNKGNFPGRFSGRQFSNSRSEMNVSTLELGDSALYLCASGSPVSDTQYFGPGTRLTVL.

This clone was recorded once. This rearrangement joins TRBV27 to TRBJ2-5, with 8 nucleotides matching TRBD2. Germline CDR1 reads MNHEY; CDR2 reads SMNVEV (reference sequence). This CDR3 spans 15 amino acids. The trim removed 2 bases at V and 5 bases at J, leaving 7 bases unmatched. The CDR3 DNA is TGTGCCAGCAGTTTAAAGGGACTAGAGGTTGAGACCCAGTACTTC. Translating it yields CASSLKGLEVETQYF.

The chain is built from TRBV7-3 and TRBJ2-3, with 10 bases lining up with TRBD2. Trimming took 1 base from V and 5 from J; bases not matched to a gene: 6. CDR1 is SGHTA, CDR2 FQGTGA, per germline. The CDR3 is made up of 16 amino acids. CDR3: CASSLKAGGPGDTQYF. The CDR3 DNA follows: TGTGCCAGCAGCTTAAAAGCGGGGGGGCCGGGAGATACGCAGTATTTT.

V is TRBV28 and J is TRBJ1-2; 9 bases map to TRBD1. The CDR3 runs 16 residues. Trimming removed 6 bases from V and 1 base from J; junction bases left unmatched: 9. CDR1 and CDR2 from the germline V gene are MDHEN and SYDVKM. The CDR3 loop is CASRRPGQGYNYGYTF. In DNA form, the CDR3 reads TGTGCCAGCAGGCGACCGGGACAGGGATATAACTATGGCTACACCTTC.

V usage is TRBV2 and J usage is TRBJ2-7; no firm D call. The CDR3 sequence is 11 residues long. The germline CDR1 and CDR2 sequences are SNHLY and FYNNEI. V was clipped by 5 bases and J by 4 bases, with 6 bases between them. CDR3 sequence: CASSSLYEQYF. The CDR3 bases are TGTGCCAGCAGTTCACTTTACGAGCAGTACTTC.

The V gene is TRBV6-1, the J gene TRBJ1-3, with D possibly being TRBD1 (5 bases). The CDR3 is made up of 15 amino acids. Trimming shortened V by 3 bases and J by 4 bases, and 13 bases separated the two germline ends. Germline-derived CDR1 and CDR2 are MNHNS and SASEGT. In DNA form, the CDR3 reads TGTGCCAGCAGTGATTATTCAGGGTCAGGAAACACCATATATTTT. It is translated as CASSDYSGSGNTIYF.

V is TRBV7-3 and J is TRBJ2-5, with 10 bases aligning to TRBD2. Trimming at V came to 5 bases and at J to 5 bases, leaving 8 bases not matched to a gene. Looked up from germline, CDR1 is SGHTA and CDR2 is FQGTGA. The CDR3 is 15 amino acids. This CDR3 reads CASSQGLALRETQYF. In nucleotides, the CDR3 is TGTGCCAGCAGCCAGGGACTAGCGCTTCGGGAGACCCAGTACTTC.

Details on this clone: The germline gene is not matched at one end of the junction; a read error may be the cause. The V gene is TRBV7-7, the J gene TRBJ1-3; 8 bases are shared with TRBD1. The CDR3 is 16 residues long. The germline V gene has CDR1 SSHAT and CDR2 FNYEAQ (reference sequence). In DNA, the CDR3 is TGTGCTAGCAGCTTAAGGCAGGGGGCGCCTAGAAACACCATATATTTT. This gives the protein CASSLRQGAPRNTIYF.

The V call is TRBV4-1, the J call TRBJ2-7, with TRBD2 matching 10 bases. Germline V gives CDR1 MGHRA, CDR2 YSYEKL. This CDR3 contains 16 residues. The V segment lost 4 bases and the J segment 0 bases; nucleotides outside the gene matches: 6. CDR3 protein: CASSRSSGGSSYEQYF. CDR3 in DNA: TGCGCCAGCAGCCGGAGTAGCGGGGGGAGCTCCTACGAGCAGTACTTC.

CDR3 in amino acids: CASSASRRTDTQYF. DNA of the CDR3: TGTGCCAGCAGCGCCTCTAGGCGCACAGATACGCAGTATTTT. The rearrangement joins TRBV9 to TRBJ2-3; D remains unclear. The CDR3 spans 14 residues. V was cut by 3 bases and J by 1 base, with 9 bases left in between. Per the germline V gene, CDR1 is SGDLS and CDR2 is YYNGEE.

This clone is a singleton in its sample. This chain uses TRBV7-8 with TRBJ2-5; 8 bases fit TRBD1. The DNA end favors TRBJ2-7, so the J call may be wrong. The CDR3 loop spans 16 amino acids. Germline values: CDR1 SGHVS, CDR2 FQNEAQ. DNA of the CDR3: TGTGCCAGCAGCTTAGGTACCGGGACAGGCTCCTACGAGCAGTACTTC. Its protein product is CASSLGTGTGSYEQYF.

The chain is built from TRBV5-1 and TRBJ2-7; 8 nucleotides line up with TRBD1. Germline V CDR1 and CDR2: SGHRS, YFSETQ. V trimming: 2 bases; J trimming: 4 bases; junction bases outside the gene matches: 8. The CDR3 has 15 residues. The CDR3 is CASSFGAGGGYEQYF. The CDR3, as DNA: TGCGCCAGCAGCTTCGGTGCAGGGGGCGGGTACGAGCAGTACTTC.

V is TRBV9 and J is TRBJ2-1; 11 bases are shared with TRBD2. Per the germline V gene, CDR1 is SGDLS and CDR2 is YYNGEE. The length of the CDR3 is 15 residues. V was clipped by 1 base and J by 4 bases; unmatched bases: 1. CDR3 sequence (DNA): TGTGCCAGCAGCGTAACTAGCGGGAGTTACAATGAGCAGTTCTTC. Translation gives CASSVTSGSYNEQFF.